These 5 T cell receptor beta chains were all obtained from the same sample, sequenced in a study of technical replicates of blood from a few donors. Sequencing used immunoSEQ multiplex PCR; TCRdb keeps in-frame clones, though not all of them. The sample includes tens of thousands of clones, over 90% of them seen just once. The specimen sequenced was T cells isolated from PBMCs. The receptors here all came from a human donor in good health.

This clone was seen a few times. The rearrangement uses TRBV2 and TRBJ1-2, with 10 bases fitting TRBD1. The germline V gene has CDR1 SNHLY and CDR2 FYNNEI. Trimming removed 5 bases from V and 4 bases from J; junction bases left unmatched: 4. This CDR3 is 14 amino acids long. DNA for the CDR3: TGTGCCAGCAGTTCGACAGGGGGCATCTATGGCTACACCTTC. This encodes CASSSTGGIYGYTF.

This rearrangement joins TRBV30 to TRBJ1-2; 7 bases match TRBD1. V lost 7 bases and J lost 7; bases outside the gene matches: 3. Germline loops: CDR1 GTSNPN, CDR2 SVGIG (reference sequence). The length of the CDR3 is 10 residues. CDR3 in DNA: TGTGCCTTAACAGGGGTTGGCTACACCTTC. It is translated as CALTGVGYTF.

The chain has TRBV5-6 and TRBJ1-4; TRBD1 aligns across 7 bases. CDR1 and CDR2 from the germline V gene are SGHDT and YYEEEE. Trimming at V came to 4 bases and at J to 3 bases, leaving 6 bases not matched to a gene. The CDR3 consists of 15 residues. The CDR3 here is CASSPWTGPNEKLFF. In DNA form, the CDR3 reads TGTGCCAGCAGCCCTTGGACAGGCCCTAATGAAAAACTGTTTTTT.

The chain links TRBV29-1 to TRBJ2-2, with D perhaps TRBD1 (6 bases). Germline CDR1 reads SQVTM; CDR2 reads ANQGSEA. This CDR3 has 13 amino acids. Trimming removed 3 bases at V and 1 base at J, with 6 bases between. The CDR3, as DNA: TGCAGCGTTGACAGGGGGAACACCGGGGAGCTGTTTTTT. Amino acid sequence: CSVDRGNTGELFF.

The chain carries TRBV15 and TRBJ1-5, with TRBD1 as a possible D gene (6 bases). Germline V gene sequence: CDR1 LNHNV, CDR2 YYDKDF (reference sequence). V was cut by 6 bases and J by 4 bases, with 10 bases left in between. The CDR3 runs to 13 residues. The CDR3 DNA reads TGTGCCACCAGTAACAGGGCGAATCAGCCCCAGCATTTT. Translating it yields CATSNRANQPQHF.